This TCR beta chain was documented in a study of CD8+ T cells in alopecia areata. About the research overall: Treated patients were dosed with oral tofacitinib, taking 5 to 10 mg twice daily. General study points: A great number of expanded lesional clones endured in scalp and blood during tofacitinib. Among the top 100, expanded CD8+ clones, as well as scalp clonality, were significantly decreased by tofacitinib.

A few counts support this clone. As yet, its antigen is unknown. Germline values: CDR1 SQVTM, CDR2 ANQGSEA. The CDR3 is 16 amino acids. Trimming at V came to 5 bases and at J to 4 bases, leaving 11 bases not matched to a gene. TCR sequencing used cDNA made by reverse transcription of extracted RNA. The protocol was immunoSEQ multiplex PCR, while the TCRdb copy is restricted to in-frame clones and leaves out a portion. In the table there are roughly 210,000 clones, around 43% of which are singletons. Treatment meaning: oral pan-JAK inhibitor, 5-10 mg twice daily. The chain is built from TRBV29-1 and TRBJ2-1, with TRBD2 matching 10 bases. This sequence originates from a human donor with alopecia areata. Specimen: CD4+ T cells sorted from blood, collected around week 36, from a patient treated with tofacitinib. The CDR3 reads CSVRDRVAGGYNEQFF. The DNA of the CDR3 is TGCAGCGTTCGGGACCGGGTAGCGGGAGGTTACAATGAGCAGTTCTTC.